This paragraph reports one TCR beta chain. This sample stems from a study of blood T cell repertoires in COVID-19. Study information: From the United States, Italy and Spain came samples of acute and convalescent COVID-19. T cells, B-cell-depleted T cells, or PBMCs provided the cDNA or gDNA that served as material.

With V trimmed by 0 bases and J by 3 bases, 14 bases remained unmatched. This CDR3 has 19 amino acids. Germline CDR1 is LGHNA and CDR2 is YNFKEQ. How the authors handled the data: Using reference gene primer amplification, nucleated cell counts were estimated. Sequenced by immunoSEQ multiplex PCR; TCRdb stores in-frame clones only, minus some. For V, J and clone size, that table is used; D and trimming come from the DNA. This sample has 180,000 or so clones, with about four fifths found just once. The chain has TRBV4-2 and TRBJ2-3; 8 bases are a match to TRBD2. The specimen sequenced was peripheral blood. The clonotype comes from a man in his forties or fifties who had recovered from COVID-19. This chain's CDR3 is CASSQDRTPVSGVTDTQYF. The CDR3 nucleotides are TGTGCCAGCAGCCAAGACCGAACCCCGGTTAGCGGGGTGACAGATACGCAGTATTTT.